Below, 17 T cell receptor beta chains from the same sample are listed, as sequenced in a study of OX40 agonist ivuxolimab in advanced cancers. Profiling relied on immunoSEQ multiplex PCR, and the TCRdb table lists in-frame clones only, not all of them. The table shows 45,000 to 55,000 clones, with around nine tenths occurring only once. The sample consisted of CD4+ or CD8+ T cells sorted from blood, taken in a trial of the OX40 agonist ivuxolimab. The receptor source for this set is an adult with an advanced solid tumor such as melanoma, head and neck, liver or kidney cancer.

The chain carries TRBV19 and TRBJ1-3; D ambiguous. CDR1 LNHDA and CDR2 SQIVND come from the germline V gene (reference sequence). V dropped 8 bases and J dropped 0 bases, with 8 bases sitting between them. There are 13 residues in the CDR3. The CDR3 DNA follows: TGTGCCAGTCGACCTGACTCTGGAAACACCATATATTTT. It codes for CASRPDSGNTIYF.

The chain carries TRBV11-2 and TRBJ2-1; D unclear. Trimming stripped 0 bases from V and 7 bases from J, with 7 bases between. Germline assignment: CDR1 SGHAT and CDR2 FQNNGV. This CDR3 contains 13 residues. Here the CDR3 reads CASSLERLNEQFF. Written as DNA, the CDR3 is TGTGCCAGCAGCTTAGAACGCCTTAATGAGCAGTTCTTC.

On this clone itself: A read error may account for a junction end that differs from germline. This same CDR3 is encoded by further DNA sequences in the sample. The chain is built from TRBV5-1 and TRBJ2-7; possibly TRBD2 for D (5 bases). Germline V gives CDR1 SGHRS, CDR2 YFSETQ. The CDR3 sequence is 14 residues long. DNA of the CDR3: TGCGCCAGCAGCTTGGGATCCTCTGACTACGAGCAGTATTTC. Translation: CASSLGSSDYEQYF. Full variable domain (remainder filled in from reference TRBV5-1 and TRBJ2-7): KAGVTQTPRYLIKTRGQQVTLSCSPISGHRSVSWYQQTPGQGLQFLFEYFSETQRNKGNFPGRFSGRQFSNSRSEMNVSTLELGDSALYLCASSLGSSDYEQYFGPGTRLTVT.

The chain couples TRBV9 to TRBJ2-3, with 11 positions matching TRBD2. The V gene end was trimmed by 3 bases and the J gene end by 1 base; junction bases not matched to a gene: 7. In germline, CDR1 is SGDLS, CDR2 YYNGEE. The CDR3 sequence is 17 residues long. The CDR3 loop reads CASSEPRLAGRTDTQYF. CDR3 DNA: TGTGCCAGCAGCGAACCACGACTAGCGGGACGCACAGATACGCAGTATTTT.

The chain has TRBV7-2 and TRBJ1-3; 7 nucleotides align to TRBD1. Germline trimming cut 5 bases from V and 3 bases from J; bases unmatched to any gene: 7. The CDR3 length is 15 residues. From germline, CDR1 is SGHTA and CDR2 FQGNSA. In nucleotides, the CDR3 is TGTGCCAGCAGCAGAGACAGGGTAGTTGGAAACACCATATATTTT. Translated: CASSRDRVVGNTIYF.

The chain employs TRBV28 and TRBJ2-4; TRBD2 might be the D (5 bases). The CDR3 has 12 amino acids. CDR1 and CDR2 (germline): MDHEN, SYDVKM. The V gene lost 6 bases and the J gene lost 6 bases, with 9 bases spanning the gap. Here the CDR3 DNA reads TGTGCCAGCAGCCCCACTAGAAACATTCAGTACTTC. Protein: CASSPTRNIQYF.

V gene TRBV7-8 combines with J gene TRBJ2-7, with 7 bases fitting TRBD2. Germline CDR1 and CDR2: SGHVS and FQNEAQ. The CDR3 loop spans 17 amino acids. Trimming cost V 1 base and J 3 bases; bases outside gene matches: 12. CDR3 in amino acids: CASSLGTSELVGYEQYF. CDR3 coding DNA: TGTGCCAGCAGCTTAGGAACTAGCGAACTAGTGGGCTACGAGCAGTACTTC.

The chain couples TRBV5-5 to TRBJ1-2; D gene ambiguous. The CDR3 has 12 amino acids. Trimming cost V 0 bases and J 4 bases, with 4 bases left between them. Germline lookup yields CDR1 SGHKS and CDR2 YYEKEE (reference sequence). CDR3 sequence (DNA): TGTGCCAGCAGCTTGGCCGGCTATGGCTACACCTTC. This translates into CASSLAGYGYTF.

The CDR3 spells CASSRTSGSGAQGYNEQFF. The CDR3 DNA sequence: TGCGCCAGCAGCCGGACTAGCGGGAGTGGGGCTCAAGGCTACAATGAGCAGTTCTTC. The chain couples TRBV10-2 to TRBJ2-1; 13 bases match TRBD2. The CDR3 spans 19 residues. CDR1 is WSHSY and CDR2 is SAAADI in the germline V gene. V shed 6 bases, J shed 3 bases, and the junction held 14 bases outside the gene matches.

V and J are TRBV5-6 and TRBJ2-5; possibly TRBD2 for D (6 bases). Germline V CDR1 and CDR2: SGHDT, YYEEEE. The V end was cut by 0 bases, the J end by 3 bases, with 12 bases between. CDR3 length: 15 amino acids. The CDR3 DNA sequence: TGTGCCAGCAGCTTGGTCGAGGGAGGAAAAGAGACCCAGTACTTC. It yields the protein CASSLVEGGKETQYF.

The V and J genes are TRBV5-4 and TRBJ2-7; 7 nucleotides agree with TRBD1. With V trimmed by 5 bases and J by 3 bases, 5 bases remained unmatched. Germline loops: CDR1 SGHNT, CDR2 YYREEE (reference sequence). CDR3 size: 13 residues. This CDR3 is CASRRQGIYEQYF. The CDR3 coding sequence is TGTGCCAGCAGGAGACAGGGCATCTACGAGCAGTACTTC.

This chain connects TRBV10-3 to TRBJ2-7; D is unclear. V was clipped by 6 bases and J by 2 bases, with 5 bases between them. The CDR3 runs to 11 residues. Germline V gene sequence: CDR1 ENHRY, CDR2 SYGVKD. In DNA, the CDR3 is TGTGCCATCAGCGCAACCTACGAGCAGTACTTC. Its protein product is CAISATYEQYF.

The CDR3 region is CASSSEGGTQYF. Written as DNA, the CDR3 is TGTGCCAGCAGCTCCGAGGGGGGTACGCAGTATTTT. The chain has TRBV7-3 and TRBJ2-3, with D possibly called TRBD1 or TRBD2 (6 bases each). The CDR3 is made up of 12 amino acids. Germline V lookup: CDR1 SGHTA, CDR2 FQGTGA. Trimming removed 4 bases at V and 8 bases at J, with 10 bases between.

The J gene is TRBJ1-5, the V gene TRBV5-5, with a possible D match to TRBD1 (6 bases). The CDR3 loop spans 15 amino acids. Trimming shortened V by 0 bases and J by 3 bases, and 10 bases separated the two germline ends. CDR1 SGHKS and CDR2 YYEKEE come from the germline V gene (reference sequence). The CDR3 bases are TGTGCCAGCAGCTTGGCCGGACAGTTCAATCAGCCCCAGCATTTT. Encoded protein: CASSLAGQFNQPQHF.

The rearrangement uses TRBV2 and TRBJ2-1; D not resolved. V lost 3 bases, J lost 15 bases, and 15 bases lay in between. CDR3 length: 12 residues. CDR1 is SNHLY and CDR2 is FYNNEI in the germline V gene. The CDR3 spells CASSDDVDPGFF. CDR3 coding DNA: TGTGCCAGCAGTGACGATGTGGATCCGGGGTTCTTC.

The chain joins TRBV19 to TRBJ2-7, with TRBD2 matching over 9 bases. There are 14 residues in the CDR3. V gave up 4 bases and J gave up 2 bases; unmatched junction bases: 3. The germline gives CDR1 LNHDA, CDR2 SQIVND (reference sequence). This chain's CDR3 is CASSSTSGPYEQYF. The CDR3 bases are TGTGCCAGTAGTAGCACTAGCGGGCCCTACGAGCAGTACTTC.

The V gene is TRBV10-3, the J gene TRBJ1-2, with a weak D call TRBD1 (5 bases). The germline V and J ends were trimmed by 3 bases and 9 bases, with 11 bases remaining between them. This CDR3 contains 12 residues. Germline V gene data show CDR1 as ENHRY and CDR2 as SYGVKD. The chain's CDR3 is CAISEGGGSYTF. CDR3 in DNA: TGTGCCATCAGTGAAGGCGGGGGAAGCTACACCTTC.